A selection of T cell receptor beta chains follows, all from one sample in a study of Tregs in tolerant kidney transplant recipients. Measured with immunoSEQ multiplex PCR; TCRdb has only the in-frame clones, and not every one. Of roughly 54,000 clones in the sample, about nine tenths were seen once. This sample comprised CD8+ T cells from blood (PBMCs), obtained 12 months after the transplant. The receptors were sampled from a human patient who received a combined kidney and bone marrow transplant. A subset of T cells may come from the graft donor. The CDR3 runs from the conserved cysteine through the conserved F or W. A D gene is named only where the DNA matches it firmly. Clone size is stated in some rows and not others, as once, few, many or a class when expanded.

clone size	V gene	J gene	D gene	CDR3 protein	CDR3 DNA
-	TRBV7-9	TRBJ2-7	TRBD1	CASSRFQGAEHYEQYF	TGTGCCAGCAGCCGATTTCAGGGGGCGGAACACTACGAGCAGTACTTC
-	TRBV6-5	TRBJ2-7	-	CASSYGEWGAYEQYF	TGTGCCAGCAGTTACGGGGAGTGGGGTGCCTACGAGCAGTACTTC
-	TRBV19	TRBJ2-7	TRBD1	CASSPGQGSSYEQYF	TGTGCCAGTAGTCCTGGACAGGGGTCGTCCTACGAGCAGTACTTC
-	TRBV7-9	TRBJ2-7	-	CASSPGGYEQYF	TGTGCCAGCAGCCCGGGTGGCTACGAGCAGTACTTC
-	TRBV13	TRBJ2-1	TRBD2	CASSFGTSGTNEQFF	TGTGCCAGCAGCTTCGGGACTAGCGGGACAAATGAGCAGTTCTTC
-	TRBV9	TRBJ2-2	TRBD2	CASSGTSGELFF	TGTGCCAGCAGCGGGACTAGCGGCGAGCTGTTTTTT
-	TRBV28	TRBJ1-5	TRBD1	CASSLRRGRIFLNQPQHF	TGTGCCAGCAGTTTAAGGAGGGGGCGCATCTTCCTCAATCAGCCCCAGCATTTT
once	TRBV5-1	TRBJ1-3	-	CASSLDRASGNTIYF	TGCGCCAGCAGCTTGGACAGGGCCTCTGGAAACACCATATATTTT
-	TRBV29-1	TRBJ1-2	TRBD1	CSVPGTGAYGYTF	TGCAGCGTCCCCGGGACAGGTGCTTATGGCTACACCTTC
-	TRBV14	TRBJ2-1	TRBD2	CASSRVSTSGSSYYNEQFF	TGTGCCAGCAGCCGGGTTTCGACTAGCGGGAGCTCCTACTACAATGAGCAGTTCTTC
-	TRBV7-6	TRBJ2-1	TRBD1	CASSSDRVEQFF	TGTGCCAGCAGCTCCGACAGGGTTGAGCAGTTCTTC
-	TRBV6-1	TRBJ2-1	-	CASSEWTSAGGPGNEQFF	TGTGCCAGCAGTGAATGGACCTCGGCCGGGGGGCCAGGGAATGAGCAGTTCTTC
-	TRBV28	TRBJ2-1	TRBD1	CASSFRRQGASYNEQFF	TGTGCCAGCAGTTTTAGGAGGCAGGGGGCCTCCTACAATGAGCAGTTCTTC
-	TRBV4-1	TRBJ2-4	-	CASSQVRLAKNIQYF	TGCGCCAGCAGCCAAGTCAGACTAGCCAAAAACATTCAGTACTTC
-	TRBV4-3	TRBJ2-7	TRBD2	CASSPGLAGSYEQYF	TGCGCCAGCAGCCCGGGACTAGCGGGATCCTACGAGCAGTACTTC
-	TRBV5-8	TRBJ2-7	-	CASSSSRSSYEQYF	TGTGCCAGCAGCTCCTCTAGGAGCTCCTACGAGCAGTACTTC
-	TRBV6-7	TRBJ1-3	-	CARLTLQSSRNTIYF	TGTGCCAGACTCACCCTACAGAGCTCTAGAAACACCATATATTTT
-	TRBV9	TRBJ1-2	-	CASSAEIFQDSYGYTF	TGTGCCAGCAGCGCAGAGATCTTTCAGGACAGCTATGGCTACACCTTC